The rows below give T cell receptor beta chains drawn from one sample of a study of blood T cell repertoires in COVID-19. The table came from immunoSEQ multiplex PCR; TCRdb's copy has only in-frame clones and leaves some out. The table includes some 60,000 clones, around 87% detected once. Specimen: peripheral blood. These TCRs come from an older man with acute or convalescent COVID-19. Each CDR3 is given with its conserved first and last residue. A D gene is named only where the DNA matches it firmly. Part of the rows lack a size; the others show once, few, many or a class for expanded clones.

TGTGCCAGCAGTCCACAGGGATACGGTGAAAAACTGTTTTTT CASSPQGYGEKLFF - - TRBJ1-4 TRBV6-2/TRBV6-3 14
TGTGCCAGCAGTAGGGTGGGGGCGCCTATAGGGGAGCAGTTCTTC CASSRVGAPIGEQFF - - TRBJ2-1 TRBV5-4 15
TGTGCCAGCAGCTTGCGGGAGGGCCAAGAGACCCAGTACTTC CASSLREGQETQYF - TRBD2 TRBJ2-5 TRBV11-3 14
TGTGCCACCAGTGTTCAGACCGGGATGCGGACTGAAGCTTTCTTT CATSVQTGMRTEAFF - - TRBJ1-1 TRBV24-1 15
TGTGCCAGCGGCCGTACGCCTGAAAACAATGAGCAGTTCTTC CASGRTPENNEQFF - - TRBJ2-1 TRBV13 14
TGTGCCACTTGGACAGGAAACTATGGCTACACCTTC CATWTGNYGYTF - TRBD1 TRBJ1-2 TRBV10-3 12
TGTGCCAGCAGCCTCCCCTCGCTAGCGGGAGGGATGAAGACCCAGTACTTC CASSLPSLAGGMKTQYF - TRBD2 TRBJ2-5 TRBV5-4 17
TGCGCCAGCAGCTTGGCCGGTTTGCAGGTTGAAGCTTTCTTT CASSLAGLQVEAFF - - TRBJ1-1 TRBV5-1 14
TGTGCCAGCAGCTTAAATTCCCGGACAGGGGATGCTGAGGCTTTCTTT CASSLNSRTGDAEAFF once TRBD1 TRBJ1-1 TRBV11-2 16
TGTGCCAGCAGTCGGAACAGGGTCGGAAGCACTGAAGCTTTCTTT CASSRNRVGSTEAFF - - TRBJ1-1 TRBV27 15
TGTGCCAGCAGCCAAGATTGGAGGAGGGAGCAGTACTTC CASSQDWRREQYF - - TRBJ2-7 TRBV3-1/TRBV3-2 13
TGTGCCAGCAGCCCCAGGGGGCTTAATAGCAATCAGCCCCAGCATTTT CASSPRGLNSNQPQHF few TRBD1 TRBJ1-5 TRBV7-9 16
TGTGCCATCAGTGATACGGGGGGGAGCACAGATACGCAGTATTTT CAISDTGGSTDTQYF - TRBD2 TRBJ2-3 TRBV10-3 15
TGTGCCAGCAGTGACTCGAGACTATCCGGGACGCAGTATTTT CASSDSRLSGTQYF few - TRBJ2-3 TRBV6-4 14
TGTGCCAGCATAAACCCAGGACTCCCGACAGATACGCAGTATTTT CASINPGLPTDTQYF - - TRBJ2-3 TRBV6-5 15
TGTGCCAGCAGCCGAACAGTAACCGGGGAGCTGTTTTTT CASSRTVTGELFF once - TRBJ2-2 TRBV25-1 13
TGTGCCACTTGGACTAGAAATAACAATGAGCAGTTCTTC CATWTRNNNEQFF few TRBD2 TRBJ2-1 TRBV10-3 13
TGTGCCAGTAGTATATTACTATCGAACACCGGGGAGCTGTTTTTT CASSILLSNTGELFF - - TRBJ2-2 TRBV19 15
TGTGCCAGCAGCCAAGGGCAGATCAATCAGCCCCAGCATTTT CASSQGQINQPQHF - - TRBJ1-5 TRBV3-1/TRBV3-2 14
TGCGCCAGCAACAGTTCCCCTGGAAACACCATATATTTT CASNSSPGNTIYF - - TRBJ1-3 TRBV10-2 13
TGTGCCAGTAACCCAGGGGACGAGATTAAGGGGACCCAGTACTTC CASNPGDEIKGTQYF - - TRBJ2-5 TRBV19 15
TGTGCCAGCAGCCAAGTACGGGGGGCCGCCGTAAATACGCAGTATTTT CASSQVRGAAVNTQYF - - TRBJ2-3 TRBV14 16
TGCAGTGCTAGTGAGGGGACAGGGCTCTACGAGCAGTACTTC CSASEGTGLYEQYF - TRBD1 TRBJ2-7 TRBV20-1 14
TGTGCCAGCAGCCAGAGGACAGGGAGGGAGCTAAGGCAGCCCCAGCATTTT CASSQRTGRELRQPQHF - TRBD1 TRBJ1-5 TRBV7-2 17
TGTGCCTGGAGGGCCCTGGGCAGGGCGAAAAATTCACCCCTCCACTTT CAWRALGRAKNSPLHF - - TRBJ1-6 TRBV30 16
TGTGCCAGCAGGCCGACAGGCTCTGGAAACACCATATATTTT CASRPTGSGNTIYF - - TRBJ1-3 TRBV11-2 14
TGTGCCAGCAGTTATAGCTCTGGAAACACCATATATTTT CASSYSSGNTIYF - - TRBJ1-3 TRBV6-5 13
TGTGCCAGCAGCGTAGTCCCGGGGGGCACCGGGGAGCTGTTTTTT CASSVVPGGTGELFF - TRBD2 TRBJ2-2 TRBV9 15
TGCGCCAGCAGCTCAGGGAAATTCGAAGCTTTCTTT CASSSGKFEAFF - - TRBJ1-1 TRBV5-1 12
TGCGCCAGCAGTCCGGGTCTTAACACCGGGGAGCTGTTTTTT CASSPGLNTGELFF - - TRBJ2-2 TRBV5-1 14
TGTGCCAGCAGCTTAGCGGAGGGTAATTCACCCCTCCACTTT CASSLAEGNSPLHF - - TRBJ1-6 TRBV7-8 14
TGTGCCACCCTATCTACCAATTCTCCGACTGAAGCTTTCTTT CATLSTNSPTEAFF once - TRBJ1-1 TRBV19 14
TGTGCCAGCAGCTTAGGAGGGTTAGGAGCGGTCTCCTACAATGAGCAGTTCTTC CASSLGGLGAVSYNEQFF - - TRBJ2-1 TRBV7-2 18
TGTGCCAGCAGTTTTTGGTCCGGGACAGAACTGTTTTTT CASSFWSGTELFF once TRBD1 TRBJ1-4 TRBV27 13
TGTGCCAGCAGCCCAACGGGAGGGATGGGCTCTGGAAACACCATATATTTT CASSPTGGMGSGNTIYF - - TRBJ1-3 TRBV3-1/TRBV3-2 17
TGCAGTGCCGACCCCGGCGGCTATGGCTACACCTTC CSADPGGYGYTF - - TRBJ1-2 TRBV29-1 12
TGTGCCAGCAGCCTCCGCACAGATACGCAGTATTTT CASSLRTDTQYF - - TRBJ2-3 TRBV11-3 12
TGTGCCAGCATACACGGGGACAGGCCAAACTTT CASIHGDRPNF - TRBD1 TRBJ1-1 TRBV6-6 11
TGTGCCAGCAGCCAGGTAGGCCGGGACGAGCAGTACTTC CASSQVGRDEQYF - - TRBJ2-7 TRBV3-1/TRBV3-2 13
TGTGCCAGCAGCTTGTTAACAAATTCCTACGAGCAGTACTTC CASSLLTNSYEQYF - - TRBJ2-7 TRBV5-5 14
TGCGCCAGCAGCCTGAATCAGCCCCAGCATTTT CASSLNQPQHF - - TRBJ1-5 TRBV23-1 11
TGCGCCAGCAGCCAAACCTTCGGACAGGCAGATACGCAGTATTTT CASSQTFGQADTQYF - TRBD1 TRBJ2-3 TRBV4-1 15
TGTGCCAGCAGTCCATATATAAATTGGGACAAGGTCTACGAGCAGTACTTC CASSPYINWDKVYEQYF - - TRBJ2-7 TRBV27 17
TGTGCCAGCAGCTTATTCGCTAGAAGCGGGGGCCTTCTGGGGGAGACCCAGTACTTC CASSLFARSGGLLGETQYF - TRBD2 TRBJ2-5 TRBV7-6 19
TGTGCCAGCAGCCCGACTAGCGGGAGGGCCGCCGGTGAGCAGTTCTTC CASSPTSGRAAGEQFF - TRBD2 TRBJ2-1 TRBV4-2 16
TGTGCCAGCAGCCCCGGACAGGGAAGAGCCAAAAACATTCAGTACTTC CASSPGQGRAKNIQYF - TRBD1 TRBJ2-4 TRBV7-3 16
TGTGCCAGCAGCTTAAGTACAGGGACCCAGTACTTC CASSLSTGTQYF - - TRBJ2-5 TRBV5-6 12
TGTGCCTGGAGTGTGAGACAGGGGGTCTACGAGCAGTACTTC CAWSVRQGVYEQYF - TRBD1 TRBJ2-7 TRBV30 14
TGTGCCAGTAGTGTGGGACAACTAACTGAAGCTTTCTTT CASSVGQLTEAFF - - TRBJ1-1 TRBV19 13
TGCAGCACACGGACAGGTGGGGGGAACACTGAAGCTTTCTTT CSTRTGGGNTEAFF - TRBD1 TRBJ1-1 TRBV29-1 14
TGTGCCAGCAGCTCCCGGACAGGGACCCGAAGAGGCTACACCTTC CASSSRTGTRRGYTF - TRBD1 TRBJ1-2 TRBV13 15
TGCAGCGTAGCACCGACAGGGCATGGCTACACCTTC CSVAPTGHGYTF - TRBD1 TRBJ1-2 TRBV29-1 12
TGCGCCAGCAGCCTTACCGAACGGCAGCCCCAGCATTTT CASSLTERQPQHF - - TRBJ1-5 TRBV4-1 13
TGTGCCAGCAGCTTGATCGACCTGGGGGGCACTGAAGCTTTCTTT CASSLIDLGGTEAFF - - TRBJ1-1 TRBV7-9 15
TGTGCCAGCACCCCAGGGTACAATCAGCCCCAGCATTTT CASTPGYNQPQHF few - TRBJ1-5 TRBV6-6 13
TGTGCCAGCAGTGAGGCTGGAAACACCATATATTTT CASSEAGNTIYF - - TRBJ1-3 TRBV28 12